Each of the 13 T cell receptor beta chains below was sequenced from the same sample in a study of cytomegalovirus exposure and HLA in healthy donors. The PCR employed 60 Vbeta primers together with 13 Jbeta primers. Clones were read by immunoSEQ multiplex PCR, and TCRdb kept only the in-frame ones, dropping some. This repertoire shows 150,000 to 200,000 clones, 72% found once; its top ten account for about 2.5%. Sequencing input: PBMCs. The receptors originated from a human donor in good health.

V is TRBV6-5 and J is TRBJ1-1; D gene uncertain. With 2 bases removed from V and 4 bases from J, the gap between germline ends came to 8 bases. The germline V gene has CDR1 MNHEY and CDR2 SVGAGI. The CDR3 has 13 residues. The chain's CDR3 is CASSYVGSTEAFF. The CDR3 DNA reads as TGTGCCAGCAGTTACGTGGGGAGCACTGAAGCTTTCTTT.

This sequence joins TRBV11-3 and TRBJ2-1; D remains unclear. CDR1 SGHNT and CDR2 YENEEA come from the germline V gene. The germline V and J ends were trimmed by 5 bases and 7 bases, with 12 bases remaining between them. The CDR3 is made up of 13 amino acids. As DNA, the CDR3 is TGTGCCAGCAGCAAACCCCCCAGGAATGAGCAGTTCTTC. Protein: CASSKPPRNEQFF.

The chain is built from TRBV7-9 and TRBJ1-2; D might be TRBD1 (5 bases). The CDR3 spans 13 residues. CDR1 and CDR2 (germline): SEHNR, FQNEAQ (reference sequence). Trimming removed 2 bases at V and 8 bases at J, with 12 bases between. The CDR3: CASSLTKGQGYTF. CDR3 nucleotide sequence: TGTGCCAGCAGCTTAACCAAGGGGCAGGGCTACACCTTC.

There are a few counts of this clone. The chain has TRBV28 and TRBJ2-1; maybe TRBD2 (7 bases). Germline V gene sequence: CDR1 MDHEN, CDR2 SYDVKM. Trimming took 3 bases from V and 5 from J, leaving 14 bases between them. CDR3 length: 15 amino acids. The chain's CDR3 is CASSFKVGGDNEQFF. CDR3 nucleotide sequence: TGTGCCAGCAGTTTCAAGGTAGGGGGGGACAATGAGCAGTTCTTC.

The chain couples TRBV7-9 to TRBJ2-7; weak D call: TRBD2 (6 bases). The CDR3 runs to 14 residues. CDR1 SEHNR and CDR2 FQNEAQ come from the germline V gene (reference sequence). The V end lost 5 bases, the J end lost 2 bases, and 13 bases lay between the germline ends. The CDR3 sequence: CASSHLGGTYEQYF. The CDR3 DNA reads as TGTGCCAGCAGCCATCTGGGGGGAACCTACGAGCAGTACTTC.

On this clone itself: This CDR3 is also generated by other DNA sequences in the sample. The chain employs TRBV6-1 and TRBJ1-5; 7 bases map to TRBD1. The CDR3 is 15 residues long. Germline loops: CDR1 MNHNS, CDR2 SASEGT. The V segment lost 6 bases and the J segment 0 bases; nucleotides outside the gene matches: 5. DNA of the CDR3: TGTGCCAGCAGCCCGGGGACAGATAGCAATCAGCCCCAGCATTTT. As protein: CASSPGTDSNQPQHF.

J is TRBJ1-1 and V is TRBV30; the D is unclear. Germline CDR1 reads GTSNPN; CDR2 reads SVGIG (reference sequence). The length of the CDR3 is 12 residues. V shed 2 bases and J shed 5 bases, with 9 bases lying between them. The DNA of the CDR3 is TGTGCCTGGAGTCAGGTTGGGACTGAAGCTTTCTTT. Translation: CAWSQVGTEAFF.

In its sample, this clone was seen once. This rearrangement joins TRBV19 to TRBJ1-5; 7 nucleotides line up with TRBD1. CDR1 is LNHDA, CDR2 SQIVND, per germline (reference sequence). There are 16 residues in the CDR3. The J segment lost 0 bases and the V segment lost 4 bases, leaving 6 bases of the junction unmatched. DNA of the CDR3: TGTGCCAGTAGTAACCTCAACAGGGGTAGCAATCAGCCCCAGCATTTT. As protein: CASSNLNRGSNQPQHF.

This clone was counted a single time. This chain uses TRBV5-6 with TRBJ1-2; D perhaps matches TRBD1 (6 bases). This CDR3 region has 15 residues. V was clipped by 0 bases and J by 3 bases, with 12 bases between them. The germline gives CDR1 SGHDT, CDR2 YYEEEE. CDR3 in amino acids: CASSLAGRGDYGYTF. CDR3 bases: TGTGCCAGCAGCTTGGCGGGCAGGGGCGACTATGGCTACACCTTC.

This clone has just a few counts. The chain uses TRBV7-8 and TRBJ1-1; D is unclear. Trimming took off 3 bases at V and 1 base at J, with 12 bases between the two ends. CDR3 length equals 15 residues. Per the germline V gene, CDR1 is SGHVS and CDR2 is FQNEAQ. The CDR3 DNA reads TGTGCCAGCAGCTTCGGGGTCCCAAGGAACACTGAAGCTTTCTTT. It yields the protein CASSFGVPRNTEAFF.

The rearrangement links TRBV9 to TRBJ2-1; 10 positions match TRBD1. Germline loops: CDR1 SGDLS, CDR2 YYNGEE. After removal of 0 bases from V and 2 bases from J, the junction contained 2 bases not matched to a gene. This CDR3 has 16 amino acids. The CDR3 DNA is TGTGCCAGCAGCGTAGTGGGGACAGGGGCCTACAATGAGCAGTTCTTC. Its protein is CASSVVGTGAYNEQFF.

This clone came up a few times. V and J are TRBV7-9 and TRBJ1-1; D ambiguous. Trimming took 1 base from V and 2 from J, leaving 8 bases between them. The CDR3 spans 14 residues. From germline, CDR1 is SEHNR and CDR2 FQNEAQ (reference sequence). CDR3 sequence reads: CASSLVLINTEAFF. CDR3 DNA: TGTGCCAGCAGCTTAGTTCTAATTAACACTGAAGCTTTCTTT. The whole variable domain, remainder taken from reference TRBV7-9 and TRBJ1-1, is DTGVSQNPRHKITKRGQNVTFRCDPISEHNRLYWYRQTLGQGPEFLTYFQNEAQLEKSRLLSDRFSAERPKGSFSTLEIQRTEQGDSAMYLCASSLVLINTEAFFGQGTRLTVV.

This clone showed up just a few times. This chain connects TRBV9 to TRBJ2-1; the D is unclear. The germline V gene has CDR1 SGDLS and CDR2 YYNGEE. The CDR3 runs to 14 residues. V lost 7 bases and J lost 0, with 11 bases in between. CDR3 nucleotide sequence: TGTGCCAGCGCAAACTCCCGCTCCTACAATGAGCAGTTCTTC. This sequence encodes CASANSRSYNEQFF.